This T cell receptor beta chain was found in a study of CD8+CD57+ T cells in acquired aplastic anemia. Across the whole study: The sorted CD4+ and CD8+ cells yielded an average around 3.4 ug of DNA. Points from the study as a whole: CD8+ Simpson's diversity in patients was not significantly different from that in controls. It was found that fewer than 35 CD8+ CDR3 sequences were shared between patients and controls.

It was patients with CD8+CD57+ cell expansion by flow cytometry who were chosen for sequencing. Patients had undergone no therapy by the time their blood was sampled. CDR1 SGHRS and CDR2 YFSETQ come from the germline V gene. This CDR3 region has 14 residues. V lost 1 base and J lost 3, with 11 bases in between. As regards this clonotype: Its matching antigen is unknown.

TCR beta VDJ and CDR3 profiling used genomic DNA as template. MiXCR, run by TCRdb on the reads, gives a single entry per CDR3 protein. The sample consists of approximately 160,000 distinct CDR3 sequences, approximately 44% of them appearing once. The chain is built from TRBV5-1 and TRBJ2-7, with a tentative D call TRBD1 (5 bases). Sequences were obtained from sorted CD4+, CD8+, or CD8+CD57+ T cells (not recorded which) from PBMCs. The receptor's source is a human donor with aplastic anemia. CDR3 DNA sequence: TGCGCCAGCAGCTTGTTTGGCGGACACTACGAGCAGTACTTC. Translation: CASSLFGGHYEQYF.